This entry features one T cell receptor beta chain sequence. The record originates from a study of blood T cell repertoires in COVID-19. In the study overall: Researchers got acute and convalescent COVID-19 samples from the United States, Italy and Spain. PBMCs, B-cell-depleted T cells, or T cells were the source of the cDNA or gDNA that made up the material.

It was during active infection that Seattle patients were enrolled and then longitudinally followed. The CDR3 is 17 residues long. V was pared by 5 bases and J by 3 bases, with 11 bases of the junction left unmatched. The germline gives CDR1 KGHDR, CDR2 SFDVKD. In the original processing: How many nucleated cells were present was estimated from reference gene primer amplification. Assay used: immunoSEQ multiplex PCR; TCRdb lists only in-frame clones, some missing. From that table come the V and J calls and clone size; the DNA was used to work out D and trimming. The data hold roughly 100,000 clones, with about 82% observed a single time.

This receptor was taken from a man at least 80 years old with COVID-19, enrolled during active disease. The genes are TRBV24-1 and TRBJ2-1, with 8 nucleotides matching TRBD1. Sequenced: peripheral blood. The CDR3 protein is CATSGGIGQGSYNEQFF. CDR3 nucleotides: TGTGCCACCAGTGGTGGAATTGGACAGGGCAGCTACAATGAGCAGTTCTTC.